One sample yielded the 11 T cell receptor beta chains listed below, sequenced in a study of shared clonotypes between healthy human individuals. Method: immunoSEQ multiplex PCR; TCRdb's copy keeps in-frame clones and lacks some. The sample records roughly 510,000 clones, about 75% being singletons. Specimen: PBMCs. The source is a woman between 35 and 50 years old in good health. Some clones in this sample may be carry-over from other donors' samples.

This clone came up once. The chain carries TRBV19 and TRBJ1-1; the match to TRBD1 covers 12 bases. After removal of 7 bases from V and 3 bases from J, the junction contained 9 bases not matched to a gene. The CDR3 is 16 residues long. Germline V gene data show CDR1 as LNHDA and CDR2 as SQIVND (reference sequence). This CDR3 reads CASIAGTGGYDTEAFF. CDR3 in DNA: TGTGCCAGTATCGCCGGGACAGGGGGCTATGACACTGAAGCTTTCTTT.

The sample holds one count of this clone. J is TRBJ2-1 and V is TRBV19; D is undetermined. There are 14 residues in the CDR3. Germline-derived CDR1 and CDR2 are LNHDA and SQIVND (reference sequence). V was shortened by 6 bases and J by 6 bases, with 15 bases between the two germline ends. The CDR3 sequence: CASRIMDASNEQFF. CDR3 coding DNA: TGTGCCAGTAGGATCATGGACGCGAGCAATGAGCAGTTCTTC.

This clone came up once. The chain recombines TRBV5-4 with TRBJ2-5; 7 positions match TRBD2. J lost 3 bases, V lost 1 base, and 6 bases had no gene match. The germline V gene has CDR1 SGHNT and CDR2 YYREEE (reference sequence). CDR3 size: 15 residues. CDR3 in amino acids: CASSLSSGNKETQYF. The CDR3 coding sequence is TGTGCCAGCAGCTTGTCTAGCGGAAACAAAGAGACCCAGTACTTC.

The J gene is TRBJ2-3, the V gene TRBV7-3; TRBD2 matches 13 bases. V lost 4 bases, J lost 4 bases, and 5 bases stayed unmatched. Germline loops: CDR1 SGHTA, CDR2 FQGTGA. The CDR3 covers 16 residues. CDR3 in amino acids: CASSSGLAGVSDTQYF. In nucleotides, the CDR3 is TGTGCCAGCAGCTCAGGACTAGCGGGAGTTTCAGATACGCAGTATTTT.

The chain is built from TRBV5-8 and TRBJ2-7; 8 nucleotides line up with TRBD1. The germline CDR1 and CDR2 sequences are SGHTS and YDEGEE. The V gene end was trimmed by 6 bases and the J gene end by 7 bases; junction bases not matched to a gene: 12. This CDR3 region has 14 residues. The CDR3 nucleotides are TGTGCCAGCATCCGACAGGGGTCCGGGGGAGAGCAGTACTTC. Its translation is CASIRQGSGGEQYF.

CDR3 protein: CASSSRPQTSGSTNTQYF. The CDR3 nucleotides read TGTGCCAGCTCATCACGCCCCCAGACTAGCGGGAGTACGAATACGCAGTATTTT. V is TRBV18 and J is TRBJ2-3; 12 nucleotides line up with TRBD2. The CDR3 is 18 residues long. CDR1 is KGHSH and CDR2 is LQKENI in the germline V gene. Trimming removed 5 bases from V and 7 bases from J; junction bases left unmatched: 16.

The rearrangement uses TRBV30 and TRBJ2-7, with a tentative D call TRBD2 (5 bases). CDR3 size: 13 residues. The germline CDR1 and CDR2 sequences are GTSNPN and SVGIG (reference sequence). V was pared by 4 bases and J by 4 bases, with 14 bases between. CDR3 protein: CAWNTGFSYEQYF. In DNA form, the CDR3 reads TGTGCCTGGAACACGGGATTCAGTTACGAGCAGTACTTC. The full variable domain, with the rest looked up from reference TRBV30 and TRBJ2-7, is SQTIHQWPATLVQPVGSPLSLECTVEGTSNPNLYWYRQAAGRGLQLLFYSVGIGQISSEVPQNLSASRPQDRQFILSSKKLLLSDSGFYLCAWNTGFSYEQYFGPGTRLTVT.

The V gene is TRBV11-2, the J gene TRBJ2-1; D might be TRBD2 (6 bases). The CDR3 is made up of 15 amino acids. The V gene lost 3 bases and the J gene lost 0 bases, with 9 bases spanning the gap. Per the germline V gene, CDR1 is SGHAT and CDR2 is FQNNGV. CDR3 sequence (DNA): TGTGCCAGCAGCTTCGAGCGGGTCTCCTACAATGAGCAGTTCTTC. Its translation is CASSFERVSYNEQFF.

The chain carries TRBV29-1 and TRBJ2-3; 8 bases map to TRBD1. CDR3 length: 12 residues. Germline CDR1 and CDR2: SQVTM and ANQGSEA. V was pared by 6 bases and J by 4 bases, with 3 bases of the junction left unmatched. CDR3 bases: TGCAGCGTCGGACAGGGCGCAGATACGCAGTATTTT. This encodes CSVGQGADTQYF.

V is TRBV30 and J is TRBJ2-2, with 9 nucleotides matching TRBD2. From germline, CDR1 is GTSNPN and CDR2 SVGIG (reference sequence). V trimming: 3 bases; J trimming: 7 bases; junction bases outside the gene matches: 9. The CDR3 covers 15 residues. This CDR3 reads CAWRSGRNSNGELFF. The CDR3 nucleotides are TGTGCCTGGAGGAGCGGGAGGAACTCGAACGGGGAGCTGTTTTTT.

The rearrangement links TRBV5-4 to TRBJ2-7, with D perhaps TRBD2 (6 bases). CDR3 length equals 16 residues. V gave up 3 bases and J gave up 0 bases, with 16 bases separating them. Germline-derived CDR1 and CDR2 are SGHNT and YYREEE (reference sequence). In nucleotides, the CDR3 is TGTGCCAGCAGCTCTCCCCCCGGGGGTCGCTCCTACGAGCAGTACTTC. Translation: CASSSPPGGRSYEQYF.